Sequencing of this T cell receptor beta chain was carried out in a study of T cells after yellow fever vaccination. Study-level results: The secondary T-cell response peaked on day 5, not day 15, but was weaker.

The CDR3 length is 13 residues. Trimming took 1 base from V and 6 from J, leaving 8 bases between them. Germline V gene sequence: CDR1 SGHTA, CDR2 FQGNSA. TCRdb reanalysed the 5' RACE reads using MiXCR and keeps one entry per CDR3 protein. Seen here are around 590,000 distinct CDR3 sequences, more than 9% observed once, and the top ten hold under 15%. A word on this clonotype: Its antigen is not known.

Material: PBMCs, obtained on the day of the yellow fever booster vaccination. The origin of this receptor is a man under 40 who received the YFV17D yellow fever vaccine. This chain uses TRBV7-2 with TRBJ2-3; no reliable D call. CDR3 coding DNA: TGTGCCAGCAGCTTAGGAACGTGGGATACGCAGTATTTT. It is translated as CASSLGTWDTQYF.